This TCR beta chain was sequenced in a study of identifying expanded T cells in peripheral blood. Sequencing was performed with immunoSEQ multiplex PCR; in TCRdb, only in-frame clones are kept and a portion is missing. Among roughly 56,000 clones listed, around 83% were seen once. In regard to this clone: The antigen remains unidentified.

Collection occurred without any documented infections or immune events in donors. Study-level points and caveats: Technical replicates showed around 1.3 changed clones; approximately 2 weeks around 15; four weeks 19. Across healthy donors, higher total template counts meant significantly greater roughly two-week count variance.

Germline V CDR1 and CDR2: LNHDA, SQIVND (reference sequence). The germline V and J ends were trimmed by 3 bases and 8 bases, with 13 bases remaining between them. The CDR3 covers 13 residues. Material for sequencing was blood. The chain employs TRBV19 and TRBJ1-2; D remains ambiguous. The source of this sequence is a person aged 18-69 years in good health. In DNA form, the CDR3 reads TGTGCCAGTAGTATCCCAGGACGCCGGGGCTACACCTTC. Its translation: CASSIPGRRGYTF.